This passage covers 20 T cell receptor beta chains from one sample sequenced in a study of regulatory T cells in long-lasting Graves disease. Through Arm-PCR of CDR3 regions and iRepertoire HTBI primers, TCR beta libraries were built. MiXCR was run by TCRdb on the multiplex PCR reads, yielding one entry per CDR3 protein. Found here are about 460,000 distinct CDR3 sequences, 20% to 25% of them singletons; the top ten hold around 12%. Stated time point: persistent/refractory GD, antithyroid drugs over 5 years with positive TRAb. From PBMCs, RNA was extracted and then used to make the TCR library. Sequenced here: peripheral blood mononuclear cells (PBMCs), sampled when the disease was refractory, from a patient treated with antithyroid drugs. All receptors derive from a female donor with Graves disease.

Ten or more counts support this clonotype. In DNA form, the CDR3 reads TGTGCCAGCAGCTTAGGCGGGGGCCTCTACAATGAGCAGTTCTTC. It encodes CASSLGGGLYNEQFF. This chain joins TRBV11-3 and TRBJ2-1; D might be TRBD2 (7 bases). This CDR3 region has 15 residues. Germline CDR1 reads SGHNT; CDR2 reads YENEEA. V was cut by 1 base and J by 3 bases, with 10 bases left in between.

This clonotype has ten or more counts. This chain joins TRBV28 and TRBJ1-4; 7 bases fit TRBD1. The CDR3 contains 15 residues. Germline CDR1 is MDHEN and CDR2 is SYDVKM. Trimming cost V 5 bases and J 4 bases; bases outside gene matches: 7. CDR3 DNA sequence: TGTGCCAGCAGTAACCCACAGGGGAATAATGAAAAACTGTTTTTT. Its translation: CASSNPQGNNEKLFF.

V usage is TRBV7-3 and J usage is TRBJ1-2; a weak D match, TRBD1 (5 bases). The length of the CDR3 is 15 residues. Germline CDR1 SGHTA, CDR2 FQGTGA. Trimming cost V 5 bases and J 3 bases, with 16 bases left between them. The CDR3 DNA is TGTGCCAGCAGCCGGAGACCGACAGCTGACTATGGCTACACCTTC. Protein: CASSRRPTADYGYTF. The variable domain in full, with the rest retrieved from reference TRBV7-3 and TRBJ1-2, is GAGVSQTPSNKVTEKGKYVELRCDPISGHTALYWYRQSLGQGPEFLIYFQGTGAADDSGLPNDRFFAVRPEGSVSTLKIQRTERGDSAVYLCASSRRPTADYGYTFGSGTRLTVV.

Ten or more counts support this clonotype. The chain employs TRBV6-1 and TRBJ2-7; 7 bases align to TRBD2. The germline CDR1 and CDR2 sequences are MNHNS and SASEGT. This CDR3 has 15 residues. V gave up 4 bases and J gave up 3 bases; unmatched junction bases: 9. The CDR3 region has the DNA TGTGCCAGCAGTGTGCCAGGGAGGGCGGGCTACGAGCAGTACTTC. Protein product: CASSVPGRAGYEQYF.

The table lists this clonotype with many counts. The J gene is TRBJ1-5, the V gene TRBV2; the D gene is possibly TRBD1 (5 bases). Germline loops: CDR1 SNHLY, CDR2 FYNNEI. Trimming took 1 base from V and 7 from J, leaving 5 bases between them. This CDR3 is 12 amino acids long. The CDR3 here is CASSEGGQPQHF. In nucleotides, the CDR3 is TGTGCCAGCAGTGAAGGGGGGCAGCCCCAGCATTTT.

This chain joins TRBV6-2 or TRBV6-3 and TRBJ1-5; D gene ambiguous. CDR3 size: 13 residues. V lost 6 bases and J 1 base, leaving 7 bases between the germline ends. Germline V CDR1 and CDR2: MNHEY, SVGEGT. The CDR3: CASRTNSNQPQHF. The CDR3 DNA is TGTGCCAGCAGGACTAACAGCAATCAGCCCCAGCATTTT.

This clonotype showed up many times. The chain uses TRBV6-2 or TRBV6-3 and TRBJ2-7; the match to TRBD1 covers 7 bases. With V trimmed by 2 bases and J by 0 bases, 1 base remained unmatched. There are 14 residues in the CDR3. The germline V gene has CDR1 MNHEY and CDR2 SVGEGT. CDR3 sequence: CASSYRDSSYEQYF. The CDR3, as DNA: TGTGCCAGCAGTTACCGGGACAGCTCCTACGAGCAGTACTTC.

Comment on this clonotype: A read error is the likely source, as a far larger clone sits one nucleotide away. The genes are TRBV12-3 or TRBV12-4 and TRBJ2-4; 10 bases are a match to TRBD2. The better agreement between TRBJ2-5 and the DNA end casts doubt on the J call. The CDR3 covers 14 residues. In nucleotides, the CDR3 is TGTGCCAGCCTCGGACTAGCGGAGGGCGAGACCCAGTACTTC. This codes for CASLGLAEGETQYF.

This clonotype was picked up many times. DNA for the CDR3: TGTGCCAGCAGTTACTCCAGACGTAGCAGGGCCTACGAGCAGTACTTC. This sequence encodes CASSYSRRSRAYEQYF. The chain has TRBV6-2 or TRBV6-3 and TRBJ2-7, with D possibly being TRBD1 (5 bases). Deletions cut 0 bases from V and 2 bases from J, with 14 bases between. Germline loops: CDR1 MNHEY, CDR2 SVGEGT. The CDR3 consists of 16 residues.

V gene TRBV6-2 or TRBV6-3 combines with J gene TRBJ1-3; 7 bases map to TRBD1. The germline V gene has CDR1 MNHEY and CDR2 SVGEGT. CDR3 length: 16 amino acids. The trim removed 7 bases at V and 0 bases at J, leaving 9 bases unmatched. The CDR3 loop is CASTNGGQSSGNTIYF. CDR3 coding DNA: TGTGCCAGCACCAATGGGGGACAGAGCTCTGGAAACACCATATATTTT.

This clonotype was detected a few times. The chain recombines TRBV20-1 with TRBJ1-5; D remains unclear. In germline, CDR1 is DFQATT, CDR2 SNEGSKA (reference sequence). V lost 0 bases, J lost 6 bases, and 6 bases lay in between. The CDR3 covers 12 residues. CDR3 nucleotides: TGCAGTGCTAGAGATTCGGGTCAGCCCCAGCATTTT. Translation: CSARDSGQPQHF.

This clonotype has just a few counts. The chain uses TRBV29-1 and TRBJ2-5; TRBD2 matches at 9 bases. In germline, CDR1 is SQVTM, CDR2 ANQGSEA. Losses at the gene ends were 4 bases for V and 4 bases for J; bases not matched to a gene: 7. CDR3 length: 14 amino acids. CDR3 protein: CSVAGGGVGETQYF. CDR3 DNA: TGCAGCGTTGCCGGCGGGGGGGTAGGAGAGACCCAGTACTTC. The variable domain in full, completed from reference TRBV29-1 and TRBJ2-5, reads SAVISQKPSRDICQRGTSLTIQCQVDSQVTMMFWYRQQPGQSLTLIATANQGSEATYESGFVIDKFPISRPNLTFSTLTVSNMSPEDSSIYLCSVAGGGVGETQYFGPGTRLLVL.

The rearrangement links TRBV19 to TRBJ1-1; D unclear. Germline lookup yields CDR1 LNHDA and CDR2 SQIVND (reference sequence). The CDR3 totals 13 residues. Between the trimmed V and J ends, which lost 3 bases and 5 bases, there was a span of 10 bases. DNA of the CDR3: TGTGCCAGTAGTATTGTTGGGGTTACTGAAGCTTTCTTT. This gives the protein CASSIVGVTEAFF.

This clonotype was observed many times. This chain uses TRBV28 with TRBJ1-4, with a tentative D call TRBD1 (6 bases). Germline lookup yields CDR1 MDHEN and CDR2 SYDVKM. V lost 7 bases, J lost 3 bases, and 21 bases lay in between. The CDR3 has 17 amino acids. The CDR3 nucleotides are TGTGCCAGCACCATTTCCGGGGGCTGGGCAGCTAATGAAAAACTGTTTTTT. Residues: CASTISGGWAANEKLFF.

The chain carries TRBV4-1 and TRBJ2-5; 7 bases fit TRBD1. The CDR3 has 16 residues. V was clipped by 0 bases and J by 4 bases; unmatched bases: 8. In germline, CDR1 is MGHRA, CDR2 YSYEKL. For the CDR3, the DNA is TGCGCCAGCAGCCAAGAACAGGGGACCTTGGTAGAGACCCAGTACTTC. This codes for CASSQEQGTLVETQYF.

The chain has TRBV11-1 and TRBJ1-2; D not resolved. V was shortened by 1 base and J by 6 bases, with 9 bases between the two germline ends. CDR1 is SGHAT and CDR2 is FQDESV in the germline V gene (reference sequence). The CDR3 loop spans 13 amino acids. CDR3 sequence: CASSLDPGNGYTF. CDR3 sequence (DNA): TGTGCCAGCAGCTTAGATCCGGGAAATGGCTACACCTTC.

This clonotype was picked up many times. The V gene is TRBV28, the J gene TRBJ2-1; 10 bases map to TRBD2. This CDR3 has 16 residues. V shed 4 bases, J shed 6 bases, and the junction held 9 bases outside the gene matches. Germline lookup yields CDR1 MDHEN and CDR2 SYDVKM. The CDR3 bases are TGTGCCAGCAGTTATAGCGGGAGGCCCCGGTCCAATGAGCAGTTCTTC. Translation: CASSYSGRPRSNEQFF.

The chain carries TRBV5-8 and TRBJ2-3; 11 nucleotides match TRBD2. The CDR3 totals 16 residues. V was pared by 1 base and J by 6 bases, with 7 bases of the junction left unmatched. Germline-derived CDR1 and CDR2 are SGHTS and YDEGEE. CDR3: CASSLRLAGLSDTQYF. The CDR3 coding sequence is TGTGCCAGCAGCTTGAGACTAGCGGGGCTCTCGGATACGCAGTATTTT.

The chain links TRBV6-1 to TRBJ1-1; the D is unclear. The ends were cut back, 6 bases at V and 1 base at J, with 24 bases in the middle. The CDR3 loop spans 18 amino acids. From germline, CDR1 is MNHNS and CDR2 SASEGT. The CDR3 here is CASSQVARSGFGNTEAFF. Written as DNA, the CDR3 is TGTGCCAGCAGCCAAGTCGCCCGATCGGGGTTCGGGAACACTGAAGCTTTCTTT.

This clonotype was detected only a few times. The rearrangement links TRBV30 to TRBJ2-4, with D unresolved. Germline V gene lookup returns CDR1 GTSNPN and CDR2 SVGIG (reference sequence). Deletions cut 0 bases from V and 6 bases from J, with 15 bases between. The CDR3 has 15 amino acids. The CDR3 sequence is CAWSVQSGVLNIQYF. In DNA form, the CDR3 reads TGTGCCTGGAGTGTTCAGTCTGGGGTGTTAAACATTCAGTACTTC.